This TCR beta chain emerged from a study of OX40 agonist ivuxolimab in advanced cancers. Study background: Partial responses were seen in three patients, one with hepatocellular carcinoma and two with cutaneous melanoma. Study-wide points: Averaged across samples, CD8+ T cells carried more expanded clones than CD4+ did. Both blood CD4+ and CD8+ T cells showed clonal growth by week 6 at 0.1 to 3.0 mg/kg.

This clone has only one observation. The antigen is unknown. TCRdb's table, derived via immunoSEQ multiplex PCR, lists solely in-frame clones and lacks some. Of about 72,000 clones in the sample, 80% to 90% were seen once. Patients with autoimmune history or systemic immunosuppression were excluded. This CDR3 has 14 residues. Germline CDR1 reads MNHNS; CDR2 reads SASEGT. V dropped 2 bases and J dropped 6 bases, with 10 bases sitting between them. This clonotype was obtained from an adult with an advanced solid tumor such as melanoma, head and neck, liver or kidney cancer. The rearrangement uses TRBV6-1 and TRBJ1-4, with a possible D match to TRBD1 (5 bases). This material consisted of CD4+ or CD8+ T cells sorted from blood, taken in a trial of the OX40 agonist ivuxolimab. The CDR3 region has the DNA TGTGCCAGCAGTGAAACGGGGGACGATGAAAAACTGTTTTTT. Translated: CASSETGDDEKLFF.